Listed here is a single T cell receptor (beta chain). It lacks a known antigen. The input lacks base qualities; no much larger clone sits a single base away. The data were obtained in a study of T cells in Graves' hyperthyroidism and ophthalmopathy (dated by TCRdb to between 2019 and 2020). Turning to the overall study: Peripheral blood samples were taken at initial diagnosis, before any treatment was given. TCR V-J signatures able to tell the groups apart were searched for in a discovery cohort of around 95 patients, of whom more than 40 had Graves' ophthalmopathy and about 60 had stable Graves' hyperthyroidism. Prospective prediction of ophthalmopathy was tested in an independent validation cohort of approximately 19 hyperthyroidism patients and 17 patients who later progressed to ophthalmopathy. For training and testing, the 100 or so patients in the discovery cohort were randomly divided in a 7:3 ratio. The study also compared thyroid tissue and blood T-cell repertoires from about six Graves' hyperthyroidism patients. After blood sampling, hyperthyroidism patients were treated with methimazole at a starting dose of 30 mg daily, and ophthalmopathy patients were treated with high-dose intravenous methylprednisolone. The paper describes TCR Vbeta CDR3 sequencing of 135 peripheral blood samples, made up of some 40 ophthalmopathy patients, around 78 hyperthyroidism patients and approximately 17 progressor patients.

General findings and caveats noted by the study authors: A 13 V-J signature model separated ophthalmopathy from stable hyperthyroidism, with approximately 87% sensitivity and 81.08% specificity in cross-validation and 80%/75% in testing. During validation, the model predicted progression to ophthalmopathy a median of about 6.3 months ahead of onset, with around 65% sensitivity and 72.22% specificity. Sample size was not statistically predetermined, and investigators were not blinded to group allocation. Most expanded thyroid clonotypes (frequency above 0.001) were also detected in blood, a finding suggesting that blood repertoires may reflect thyroid immune responses.

A patient counted as having stable Graves' hyperthyroidism if no progression to ophthalmopathy occurred over 18 months of follow-up. Hyperthyroidism patients were newly diagnosed, had a disease duration of under 2 months, and were aged 18 to 65 years. The study excluded patients with uncontrolled infections, other autoimmune diseases, pregnancy or lactation. Clinical symptoms, serum thyroxine and TRAb, thyroid ultrasound, and orbital computed tomography formed the basis for the diagnoses. PBMCs were isolated from about 10 ml of fresh peripheral blood by Ficoll-Paque density gradient centrifugation. Total RNA was extracted using Trizol reagent, and RNA quality was assessed on an Agilent 2100 Bioanalyzer. TCR beta CDR3 regions were amplified from RNA transcripts. A first-round RT-PCR of the TCR CDR3 used the HTBI primer set with the Qiagen OneStep RT-PCR kit. A second multiplex PCR round built the libraries, followed by size selection and purification. Libraries were sequenced paired-end with 100 bp reads on an Illumina HiSeq2000. On the study's bioinformatics: SOAPnuke was used to process the raw data, throwing out any read that contained adapters or uncalled bases, had a mean Phred below 15, or lacked an exact constant-primer or identifier match. COPE v1.2.5 was used to merge high-quality paired reads, and clonotypes were defined as unique nucleotide sequences. Clonotypes were aligned to IMGT TRBV, TRBD and TRBJ reference segments using MiTCR v1.1. The analysis was restricted to V-J combinations with a frequency above 0.0001, which together covered 99% to 99.2% of the repertoires. The TCS score was defined as the ratio of F50 (clonal expansion) to E x V (chaos), calculated using BLOSUM62-based TCRdist between CDR3 peptides within each V-J. Welch's t-statistics and random forest reduced approximately 520 V-J features to fewer than 15, which were used in a naive Bayes classifier (R e1071). TCRdb took the public reads, trimmed them with fastp at Q25, ran MiXCR for clone calling and kept in-frame beta chains. CDR3 protein duplicates are merged, each entry listing the most common genes and DNA. Clone size and V and J calls follow TCRdb, not the original study. For this sample there are about half a million distinct CDR3 sequences; less than 25% appear just once. The ten largest clones add up to around a quarter of the sample.

V drops 1 base and J drops 0 bases, leaving 10 bases in between. From cysteine to phenylalanine, the CDR3 is 15 amino acids long. CDR3 DNA only is kept here, 45 bases in frame from base 1. CDR1 and CDR2, looked up from the germline V gene (reference sequence), are SEHNR and FQNEAQ. This sequence uses TRBV7-9 and TRBJ2-7, and the D gene may be TRBD1, 5 bases matching. The sample was blood. The sequence was obtained from a man between 18 and 29 years old with Graves' hyperthyroidism. The DNA sequence follows: TGTGCCAGCAGCTTAGTCCAGGGCATCTCCTACGAGCAGTACTTC. This gives the protein CASSLVQGISYEQYF.